Listed here is a single T cell receptor beta chain. The target antigen is unknown. The trim removed 4 bases at V and 1 base at J, leaving 10 bases unmatched. From germline, CDR1 is SGHNT and CDR2 YYREEE (reference sequence). The CDR3 has 17 residues. This entry comes from a study of cytomegalovirus exposure and HLA in healthy donors. Regarding the study as a whole: In vitro, three CMV-associated chains proved specific for CMV antigens.

This table comes from immunoSEQ multiplex PCR, and its TCRdb copy is limited to in-frame clones, with some not included. The sample lists about 170,000 clones, 85% to 90% occurring once. This clonotype was sampled from a woman aged 18-29 years in good health and CMV-seropositive. The sequenced sample consisted of PBMCs. V usage is TRBV5-4 and J usage is TRBJ2-5, with 10 bases fitting TRBD2. Here the CDR3 DNA reads TGTGCCAGCAGCCCATCGGCGGGACTAGCGAGCCAAGAGACCCAGTACTTC. This encodes CASSPSAGLASQETQYF.